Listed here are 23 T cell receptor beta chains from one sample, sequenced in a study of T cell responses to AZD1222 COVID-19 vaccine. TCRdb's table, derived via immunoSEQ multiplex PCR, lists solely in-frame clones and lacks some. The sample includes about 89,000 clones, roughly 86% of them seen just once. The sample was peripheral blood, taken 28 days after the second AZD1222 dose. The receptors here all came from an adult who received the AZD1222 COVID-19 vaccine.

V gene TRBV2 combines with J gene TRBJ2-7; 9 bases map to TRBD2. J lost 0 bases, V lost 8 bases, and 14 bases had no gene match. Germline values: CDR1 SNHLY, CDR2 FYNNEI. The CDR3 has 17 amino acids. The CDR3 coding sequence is TGTGCCAGCTCCCAAGCCCCAGAGCGGGAGGACTCCTACGAGCAGTACTTC. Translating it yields CASSQAPEREDSYEQYF.

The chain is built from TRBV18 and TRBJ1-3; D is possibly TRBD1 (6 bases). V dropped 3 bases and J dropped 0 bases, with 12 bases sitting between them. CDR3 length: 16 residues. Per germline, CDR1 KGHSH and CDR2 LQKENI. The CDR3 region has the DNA TGTGCCAGCTCACCCATGGACAGCCTCTCTGGAAACACCATATATTTT. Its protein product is CASSPMDSLSGNTIYF. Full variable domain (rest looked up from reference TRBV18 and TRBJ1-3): NAGVMQNPRHLVRRRGQEARLRCSPMKGHSHVYWYRQLPEEGLKFMVYLQKENIIDESGMPKERFSAEFPKEGPSILRIQQVVRGDSAAYFCASSPMDSLSGNTIYFGEGSWLTVV.

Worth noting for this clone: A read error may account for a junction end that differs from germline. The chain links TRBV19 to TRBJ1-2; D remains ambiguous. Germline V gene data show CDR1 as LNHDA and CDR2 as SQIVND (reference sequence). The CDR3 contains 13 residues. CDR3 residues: CASTDDPKYGYTF. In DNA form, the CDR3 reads TGTGCCAGTACCGATGACCCTAAGTATGGCTACACCTTC.

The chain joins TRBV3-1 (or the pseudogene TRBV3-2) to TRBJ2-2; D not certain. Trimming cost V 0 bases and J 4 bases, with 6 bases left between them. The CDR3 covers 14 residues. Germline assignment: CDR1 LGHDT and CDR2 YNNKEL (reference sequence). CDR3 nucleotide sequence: TGTGCCAGCAGCCAAGATCTGCTCACCGGGGAGCTGTTTTTT. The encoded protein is CASSQDLLTGELFF.

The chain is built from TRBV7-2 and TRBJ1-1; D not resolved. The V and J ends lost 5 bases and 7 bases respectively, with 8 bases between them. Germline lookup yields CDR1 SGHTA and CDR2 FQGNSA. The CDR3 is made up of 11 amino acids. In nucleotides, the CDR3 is TGTGCCAGCAGCCTCCGATATGAAGCTTTCTTT. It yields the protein CASSLRYEAFF. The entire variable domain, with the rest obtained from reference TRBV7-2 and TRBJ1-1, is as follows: GAGVSQSPSNKVTEKGKDVELRCDPISGHTALYWYRQSLGQGLEFLIYFQGNSAPDKSGLPSDRFSAERTGGSVSTLTIQRTQQEDSAVYLCASSLRYEAFFGQGTRLTVV.

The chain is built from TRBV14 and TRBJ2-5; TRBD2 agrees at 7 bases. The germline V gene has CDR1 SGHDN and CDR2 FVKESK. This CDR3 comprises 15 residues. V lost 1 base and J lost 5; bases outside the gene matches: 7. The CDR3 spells CASSQGGGSAETQYF. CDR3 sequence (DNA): TGTGCCAGCAGCCAAGGCGGCGGGAGCGCGGAGACCCAGTACTTC.

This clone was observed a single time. The CDR3 here is CASSGAGYEQYF. In DNA form, the CDR3 reads TGTGCCAGCAGTGGGGCAGGTTACGAGCAGTACTTC. V usage is TRBV6-6 and J usage is TRBJ2-7, with D possibly TRBD1 on 5 matching bases. The CDR3 is made up of 12 amino acids. CDR1 and CDR2 (germline): MNHNY, SVGAGI (reference sequence). Deletions cut 5 bases from V and 4 bases from J, with 9 bases between.

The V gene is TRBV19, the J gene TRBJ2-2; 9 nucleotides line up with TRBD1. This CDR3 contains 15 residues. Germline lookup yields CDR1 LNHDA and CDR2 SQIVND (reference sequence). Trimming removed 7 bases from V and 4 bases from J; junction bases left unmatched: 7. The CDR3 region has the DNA TGTGCCAGTAAGGACAGGGGACTTAGCACCGGGGAGCTGTTTTTT. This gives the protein CASKDRGLSTGELFF.

CDR3 protein: CSAGGGGGYTF. As DNA, the CDR3 is TGCAGTGCCGGAGGGGGGGGAGGCTACACCTTC. The genes are TRBV20-1 and TRBJ1-2; tentatively, D is TRBD1 (6 bases). The ends were cut back, 6 bases at V and 8 bases at J, with 13 bases in the middle. Germline values: CDR1 DFQATT, CDR2 SNEGSKA (reference sequence). The CDR3 is made up of 11 amino acids.

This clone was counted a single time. Here the CDR3 DNA reads TGCGCCAGCACGAGGGGGACAGGTACTGACGAGCAGTACTTC. Translation gives CASTRGTGTDEQYF. This chain connects TRBV5-1 to TRBJ2-7; 8 bases fit TRBD1. V shed 6 bases and J 5 bases; nucleotides not matched to a gene: 10. The CDR3 totals 14 residues. CDR1 and CDR2 (germline): SGHRS, YFSETQ.

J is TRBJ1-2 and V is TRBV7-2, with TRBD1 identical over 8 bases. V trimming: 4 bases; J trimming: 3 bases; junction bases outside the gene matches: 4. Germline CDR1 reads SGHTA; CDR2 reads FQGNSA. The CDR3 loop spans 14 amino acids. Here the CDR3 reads CASSSRDRYYGYTF. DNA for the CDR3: TGTGCCAGCAGCTCCCGGGACAGGTACTATGGCTACACCTTC. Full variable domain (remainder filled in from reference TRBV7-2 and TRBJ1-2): GAGVSQSPSNKVTEKGKDVELRCDPISGHTALYWYRQSLGQGLEFLIYFQGNSAPDKSGLPSDRFSAERTGGSVSTLTIQRTQQEDSAVYLCASSSRDRYYGYTFGSGTRLTVV.

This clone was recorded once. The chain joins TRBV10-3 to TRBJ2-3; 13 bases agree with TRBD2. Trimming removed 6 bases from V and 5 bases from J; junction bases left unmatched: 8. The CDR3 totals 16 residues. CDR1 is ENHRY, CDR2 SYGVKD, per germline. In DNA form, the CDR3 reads TGTGCCATCAGACAAGGACTAGCGGGAGTTATAGATACGCAGTATTTT. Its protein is CAIRQGLAGVIDTQYF.

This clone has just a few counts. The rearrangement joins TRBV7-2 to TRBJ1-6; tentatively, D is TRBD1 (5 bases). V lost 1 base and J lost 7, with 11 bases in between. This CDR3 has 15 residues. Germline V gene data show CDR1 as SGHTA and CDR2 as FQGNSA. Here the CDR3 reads CASSLVWKGNSPLHF. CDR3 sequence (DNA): TGTGCCAGCAGCTTAGTTTGGAAGGGGAATTCACCCCTCCACTTT.

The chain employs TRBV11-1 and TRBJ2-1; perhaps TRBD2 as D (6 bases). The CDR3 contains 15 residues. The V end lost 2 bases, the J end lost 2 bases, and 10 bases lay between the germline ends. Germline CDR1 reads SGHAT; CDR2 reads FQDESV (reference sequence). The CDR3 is CASSLSSGPYNEQFF. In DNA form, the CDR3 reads TGTGCCAGCAGCTTAAGTAGCGGTCCCTACAATGAGCAGTTCTTC.

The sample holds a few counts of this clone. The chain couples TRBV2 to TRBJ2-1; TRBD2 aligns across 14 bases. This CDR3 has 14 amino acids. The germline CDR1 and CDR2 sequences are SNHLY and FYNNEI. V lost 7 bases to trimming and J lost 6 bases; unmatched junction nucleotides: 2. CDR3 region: CASKGTSGSNEQFF. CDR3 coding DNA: TGTGCCAGCAAGGGGACTAGCGGGAGCAATGAGCAGTTCTTC.

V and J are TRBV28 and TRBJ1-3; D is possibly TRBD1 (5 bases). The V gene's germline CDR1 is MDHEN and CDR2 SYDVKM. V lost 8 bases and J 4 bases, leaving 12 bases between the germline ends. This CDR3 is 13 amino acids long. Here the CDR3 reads CASPDSIGNTIYF. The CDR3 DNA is TGTGCCAGCCCAGACAGTATCGGAAACACCATATATTTT.

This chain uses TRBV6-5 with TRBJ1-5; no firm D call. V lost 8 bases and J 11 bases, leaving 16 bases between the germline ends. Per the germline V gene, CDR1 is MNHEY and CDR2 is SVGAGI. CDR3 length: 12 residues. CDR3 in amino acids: CASGWLWESQHF. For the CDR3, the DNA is TGTGCCAGCGGGTGGTTATGGGAGTCCCAGCATTTT.

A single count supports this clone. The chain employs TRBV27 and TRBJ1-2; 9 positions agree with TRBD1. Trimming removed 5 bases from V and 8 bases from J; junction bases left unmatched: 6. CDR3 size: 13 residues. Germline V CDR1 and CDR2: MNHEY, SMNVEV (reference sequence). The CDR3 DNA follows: TGTGCCAGCAGTCTACAGGGGGCGGGAGGCTACACCTTC. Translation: CASSLQGAGGYTF.

This chain's CDR3 is CASRPPGGYEQYF. DNA for the CDR3: TGTGCCAGCCGCCCCCCGGGCGGCTACGAGCAGTACTTC. This chain links TRBV18 with TRBJ2-7, with unresolved D. This CDR3 has 13 residues. V was clipped by 8 bases and J by 3 bases, with 14 bases between them. The germline V gene has CDR1 KGHSH and CDR2 LQKENI.

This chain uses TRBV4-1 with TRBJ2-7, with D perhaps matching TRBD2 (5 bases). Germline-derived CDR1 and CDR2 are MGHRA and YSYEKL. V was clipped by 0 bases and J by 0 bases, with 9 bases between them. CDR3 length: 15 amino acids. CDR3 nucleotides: TGCGCCAGCAGCCAAGAGGAGGTTAACTCCTACGAGCAGTACTTC. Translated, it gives CASSQEEVNSYEQYF.

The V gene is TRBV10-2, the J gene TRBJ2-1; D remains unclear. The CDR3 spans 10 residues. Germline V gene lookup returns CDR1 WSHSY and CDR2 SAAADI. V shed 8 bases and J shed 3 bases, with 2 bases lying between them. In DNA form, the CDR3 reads TGCGCCAGCGGCTACAATGAGCAGTTCTTC. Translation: CASGYNEQFF.

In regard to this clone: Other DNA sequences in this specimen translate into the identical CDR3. The CDR3 DNA sequence: TGTGCCAGCAGCTTGGCCGGGGATCAGCCCCAGCATTTT. Translated: CASSLAGDQPQHF. The J gene is TRBJ1-5, the V gene TRBV5-5, with no clear D. Trimming took off 0 bases at V and 5 bases at J, with 6 bases between the two ends. From germline, CDR1 is SGHKS and CDR2 YYEKEE (reference sequence). CDR3 size: 13 residues.

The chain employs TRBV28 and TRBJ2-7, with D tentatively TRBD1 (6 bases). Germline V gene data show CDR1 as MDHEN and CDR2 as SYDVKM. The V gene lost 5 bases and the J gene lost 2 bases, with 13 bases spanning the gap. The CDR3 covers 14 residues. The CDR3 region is CASSRDTRTYEQYF. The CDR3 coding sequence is TGTGCCAGCAGTCGGGACACGAGAACCTACGAGCAGTACTTC.